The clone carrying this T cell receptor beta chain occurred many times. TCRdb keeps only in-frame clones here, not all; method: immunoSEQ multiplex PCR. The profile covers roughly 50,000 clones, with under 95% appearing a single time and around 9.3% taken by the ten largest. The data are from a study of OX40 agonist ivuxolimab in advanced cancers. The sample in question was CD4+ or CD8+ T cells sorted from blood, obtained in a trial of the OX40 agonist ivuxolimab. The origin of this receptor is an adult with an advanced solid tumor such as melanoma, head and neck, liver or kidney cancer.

The CDR3 here is CASSIGTSGSSYEQYF. The DNA for the CDR3 is TGTGCCAGCAGCATCGGGACTAGCGGGAGCTCCTACGAGCAGTACTTC. This rearrangement joins TRBV7-6 to TRBJ2-7, with TRBD2 matching over 14 bases. The junction had 3 bases not matched to a gene; V was cut back by 5 bases and J by 0 bases. Germline assignment: CDR1 SGHVS and CDR2 FNYEAQ. The CDR3 has 16 amino acids. The full variable domain, rest sourced from reference TRBV7-6 and TRBJ2-7, is GAGVSQSPRYKVTKRGQDVALRCDPISGHVSLYWYRQALGQGPEFLTYFNYEAQQDKSGLPNDRFSAERPEGSISTLTIQRTEQRDSAMYRCASSIGTSGSSYEQYFGPGTRLTVT.